This TCR beta chain was sequenced in a study of blood T cell repertoires in COVID-19. Study summary: Italy, Spain and the United States were the sources of the convalescent and acute COVID-19 samples. The cDNA or gDNA used as material had been derived from T cells, B-cell-depleted T cells, or PBMCs.

Original data processing: Reference gene primer amplification in the assay estimated nucleated cell counts. Assay used: immunoSEQ multiplex PCR; TCRdb lists only in-frame clones, some missing. That table supplies the V and J calls and clone size; D and trimming were determined from the DNA. The sample lists roughly 240,000 clones; around four fifths were seen once. Germline trimming cut 5 bases from V and 2 bases from J; bases unmatched to any gene: 7. CDR1 and CDR2 (germline): ENHRY, SYGVKD. The length of the CDR3 is 16 residues. Only one count was recorded for this clone. This receptor was identified in a woman in her 70s with acute or convalescent COVID-19. The chain joins TRBV10-3 to TRBJ1-4; 8 nucleotides line up with TRBD1. Sequencing was performed on peripheral blood. The CDR3 sequence is CAISRTGLGTNEKLFF. The DNA of the CDR3 is TGTGCCATCAGTCGGACAGGGCTGGGGACTAATGAAAAACTGTTTTTT.